Below, one T cell receptor (beta chain) is given with its context. Its antigen is unknown. The data stem from a study of T-cell reconstitution after alpha-beta-depleted transplantation in children. This sample's TCRbeta library carried unique molecular identifier barcodes. One entry per CDR3 protein results from TCRdb running MiXCR on the PCR reads. The table records approximately 800,000 distinct CDR3 sequences, roughly 15% of them present only once. V dropped 6 bases and J dropped 7 bases, with 14 bases sitting between them. CDR1 SGHKS and CDR2 YYEKEE come from the germline V gene (reference sequence). The CDR3 contains 13 residues. Whole-study findings and limits: Reports say that about two months after transplant, the alpha-beta T cells came out of several hundred graft clones that had expanded. Newly generated T cells supplied most T-cell counts and diversity one year post-transplant. Day-60 TCRbeta diversity that was high in some patients was derived from surviving recipient T cells and thymic progenitors.

V gene TRBV5-5 combines with J gene TRBJ1-5; D is unresolved. The starting material was PBMCs, mostly from graft donor cells, obtained 360 days after TCRalphabeta/CD19-depleted stem cell transplant. The clonotype was recovered from a male patient between 10 and 17 years old who had a stem cell transplant for acute lymphoblastic leukemia, so the T cells may come from the graft donor. The CDR3, as DNA: TGTGCCAGCACCCCCATCGAGCGACAGCCCCAGCATTTT. It codes for CASTPIERQPQHF.